The present T cell receptor (beta chain) was sequenced within a study of blood T cells in healthy people across ages. A second roughly 6 to 12 cycle PCR used barcoded and J-beta primers. TCRdb reprocessed the 5' RACE reads via MiXCR and lists one record per CDR3 protein. The data contain 500,000 to 650,000 distinct CDR3 sequences, roughly a quarter of them singletons. The CDR3 covers 15 residues. Trimming left V 2 bases short and J 3 bases short, with 11 bases between. The germline CDR1 and CDR2 sequences are SGHTA and FQGNSA. Sample donors were healthy Caucasian individuals that came from Russia, aged about 6 to 100. This sample also appeared in a second study, on T cells of mothers and their children.

The receptor comes from a boy aged 2-9 years in good health. The sequenced material came from blood. The chain uses TRBV7-2 and TRBJ2-1, with unresolved D. CDR3 loop: CASSLRPEVYNEQFF. CDR3 sequence (DNA): TGTGCCAGCAGCTTACGGCCGGAAGTCTACAATGAGCAGTTCTTC.